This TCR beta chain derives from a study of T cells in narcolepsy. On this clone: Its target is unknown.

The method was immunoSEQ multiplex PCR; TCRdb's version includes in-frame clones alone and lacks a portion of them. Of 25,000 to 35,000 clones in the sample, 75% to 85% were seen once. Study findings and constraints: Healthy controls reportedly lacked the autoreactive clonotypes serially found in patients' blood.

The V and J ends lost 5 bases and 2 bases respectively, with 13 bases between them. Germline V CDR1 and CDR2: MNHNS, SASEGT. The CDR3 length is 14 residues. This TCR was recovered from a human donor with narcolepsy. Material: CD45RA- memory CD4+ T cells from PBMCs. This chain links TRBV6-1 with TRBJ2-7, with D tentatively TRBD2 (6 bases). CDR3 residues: CASSRGRTAYEQYF. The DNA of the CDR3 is TGTGCCAGCAGTCGGGGGAGGACGGCCTACGAGCAGTACTTC.